This T cell receptor (beta chain) was recovered during a study of blood T cell repertoires in COVID-19. Study details: The United States, Italy and Spain provided the acute and convalescent COVID-19 samples. PBMCs, B-cell-depleted T cells, or T cells were the source of the cDNA or gDNA that made up the material.

As originally analysed: Researchers report that nucleated cell counts were estimated from reference gene primer amplification. Using immunoSEQ multiplex PCR, the repertoire was profiled, and TCRdb retains in-frame clones only, with some absent. V, J and clone size were drawn from that table, and D and trimming were deduced from the DNA. The sample yields hundreds of thousands of clones, roughly 88% seen once. Germline V CDR1 and CDR2: LNHDA, SQIVND (reference sequence). Trimming at V came to 4 bases and at J to 1 base, leaving 6 bases not matched to a gene. CDR3 length: 16 residues. The origin of this receptor is a woman aged 25 to 39 with active or convalescent COVID-19. The chain carries TRBV19 and TRBJ1-4, with TRBD1 matching over 7 bases. Sequenced material: peripheral blood. This CDR3 is CASSTPGGKTNEKLFF. DNA for the CDR3: TGTGCCAGTAGTACCCCAGGGGGAAAAACTAATGAAAAACTGTTTTTT.